This TCR beta chain was identified in a study of PD-1 blockade in classical Hodgkin lymphoma. Points from the study as a whole: The diversity seen at baseline in complete responders resembled that of newly diagnosed patients.

Brentuximab vedotin exposure varied, and every patient relapsed after autologous stem cell transplantation. Each best response was a complete response, a partial response or progressive disease. Generated by immunoSEQ multiplex PCR, the TCRdb table keeps only in-frame clones and is missing some. The sample includes 20,000 to 30,000 clones, 65% to 80% of them seen just once. About this clone: Its target is unknown.

With 1 base removed from V and 6 bases from J, the gap between germline ends came to 12 bases. Germline CDR1 is SEHNR and CDR2 is FQNEAQ (reference sequence). This CDR3 has 14 residues. This TCR derives from a human donor with classical Hodgkin lymphoma. This rearrangement joins TRBV7-9 to TRBJ1-1; D unresolved. Material: peripheral blood mononuclear cells (PBMCs), obtained before the second cycle of nivolumab. In DNA, the CDR3 is TGTGCCAGCAGCTTAGAAGGCCATCGTGCTGAAGCTTTCTTT. Protein sequence: CASSLEGHRAEAFF.